One sample yielded the 32 T cell receptor beta chains listed below, sequenced in a study of blood T cell repertoires in COVID-19. Libraries were prepared by immunoSEQ multiplex PCR; TCRdb keeps only in-frame clonotypes and omits some of them. The sample lists about 47,000 clones, just under 70% occurring once. The specimen sequenced was peripheral blood. These receptors all come from a man at least 80 years old with acute or convalescent COVID-19.

The V call is TRBV2, the J call TRBJ1-1, with a weak D call TRBD1 (5 bases). The CDR3 extends over 14 amino acids. The germline V and J ends were trimmed by 6 bases and 4 bases, with 15 bases remaining between them. Per germline, CDR1 SNHLY and CDR2 FYNNEI. The DNA of the CDR3 is TGTGCCAGCAGCGAGCCAGGGAAATCCACTGAAGCTTTCTTT. Encoded protein: CASSEPGKSTEAFF.

V gene TRBV6-1 combines with J gene TRBJ2-2, with 7 nucleotides matching TRBD1. This CDR3 has 14 amino acids. Trimming removed 5 bases from V and 0 bases from J; junction bases left unmatched: 0. CDR1 is MNHNS and CDR2 is SASEGT in the germline V gene. This CDR3 is CASSQGANTGELFF. CDR3 bases: TGTGCCAGCAGTCAGGGGGCGAACACCGGGGAGCTGTTTTTT.

In this sample, this clone turned up a few times. The genes are TRBV3-1 (or the pseudogene TRBV3-2) and TRBJ1-3, with TRBD1 matching 8 bases. With 5 bases clipped from V and 1 base from J, the junction kept 7 bases outside the gene matches. The germline CDR1 and CDR2 sequences are LGHDT and YNNKEL (reference sequence). The CDR3 consists of 16 residues. Written as DNA, the CDR3 is TGTGCCAGCAGCTCCCGGACAGGGTCTTCTGGAAACACCATATATTTT. Translation: CASSSRTGSSGNTIYF.

V and J are TRBV7-9 and TRBJ2-3; 8 positions agree with TRBD2. The CDR3 has 17 residues. Germline V CDR1 and CDR2: SEHNR, FQNEAQ (reference sequence). V was clipped by 4 bases and J by 4 bases; unmatched bases: 13. The CDR3 spells CASSSSILADGPDTQYF. The CDR3 DNA is TGTGCCAGCAGCTCTTCTATACTAGCGGACGGGCCAGATACGCAGTATTTT.

The rearrangement joins TRBV5-4 to TRBJ2-2, with a tentative D call TRBD1 (5 bases). The CDR3 runs to 14 residues. Germline values: CDR1 SGHNT, CDR2 YYREEE (reference sequence). Trimming removed 4 bases at V and 2 bases at J, with 9 bases between. This CDR3 is CASSDSVNTGELFF. In nucleotides, the CDR3 is TGTGCCAGCAGCGACAGCGTTAACACCGGGGAGCTGTTTTTT.

The genes are TRBV30 and TRBJ1-1; D gene unclear. This CDR3 comprises 15 residues. V lost 5 bases, J lost 6 bases, and 22 bases lay in between. CDR1 and CDR2 from the germline V gene are GTSNPN and SVGIG (reference sequence). Here the CDR3 DNA reads TGTGCCTGGGCCTGGGTTGGGTTTGGGAGCCCTGAAGCTTTCTTT. The encoded protein is CAWAWVGFGSPEAFF.

The chain couples TRBV10-3 to TRBJ1-1; 9 bases align to TRBD1. The CDR3 spans 13 residues. Germline CDR1 is ENHRY and CDR2 is SYGVKD. V lost 6 bases and J lost 8; bases outside the gene matches: 7. The CDR3 loop reads CAIRAGQGREAFF. The CDR3 DNA follows: TGTGCCATCAGGGCTGGACAGGGGCGAGAAGCTTTCTTT.

The chain employs TRBV5-1 and TRBJ1-4; TRBD1 matches at 9 bases. CDR3 length: 15 residues. With V trimmed by 4 bases and J by 7 bases, 8 bases remained unmatched. Germline V CDR1 and CDR2: SGHRS, YFSETQ. The CDR3, as DNA: TGCGCCAGCAGCGACACGACAGGGGGATCTGAAAAACTGTTTTTT. Translating gives CASSDTTGGSEKLFF.

This clone has only a few counts. The J gene is TRBJ2-2, the V gene TRBV4-1; no firm D call. The CDR3 is made up of 16 amino acids. With 1 base removed from V and 0 bases from J, the gap between germline ends came to 9 bases. In germline, CDR1 is MGHRA, CDR2 YSYEKL. The CDR3 reads CASSQGVGSNTGELFF. For the CDR3, the DNA is TGCGCCAGCAGCCAAGGAGTCGGTTCGAACACCGGGGAGCTGTTTTTT.

The gene calls are TRBV9 and TRBJ2-3; D unresolved. V gave up 3 bases and J gave up 2 bases, with 10 bases separating them. CDR3 size: 14 residues. Germline loops: CDR1 SGDLS, CDR2 YYNGEE. The chain's CDR3 is CASSAASITDTQYF. The CDR3 DNA reads TGTGCCAGCAGCGCCGCGTCAATCACAGATACGCAGTATTTT.

The V gene is TRBV11-3, the J gene TRBJ1-6, with D hard to call. This CDR3 has 12 amino acids. V lost 6 bases and J lost 14, with 14 bases in between. Germline V CDR1 and CDR2: SGHNT, YENEEA. CDR3 loop: CASSPDKRTLHF. For the CDR3, the DNA is TGTGCCAGCAGTCCCGATAAGCGGACCCTCCACTTT.

The table lists this clone with a count of one. The rearrangement joins TRBV27 to TRBJ1-5, with D maybe TRBD1 (5 bases). Germline assignment: CDR1 MNHEY and CDR2 SMNVEV (reference sequence). Trimming removed 5 bases from V and 2 bases from J, with 10 bases in between. CDR3 size: 14 residues. CDR3: CASSRWGGNQPQHF. The CDR3 DNA reads TGTGCCAGCAGTCGATGGGGGGGCAATCAGCCCCAGCATTTT.

The chain links TRBV6-5 to TRBJ2-7, with TRBD2 identical over 7 bases. The germline CDR1 and CDR2 sequences are MNHEY and SVGAGI. The V gene end was trimmed by 10 bases and the J gene end by 3 bases; junction bases not matched to a gene: 12. The CDR3 totals 14 residues. The CDR3 loop is CATRRVAGDYEQYF. The CDR3 bases are TGTGCCACCAGAAGGGTAGCGGGTGACTACGAGCAGTACTTC.

CDR3 region: CATKPGTRGGHTF. CDR3 in DNA: TGTGCCACCAAGCCTGGGACAAGGGGGGGCCACACCTTC. This sequence joins TRBV6-5 and TRBJ1-2; TRBD1 is a possible D gene (6 bases). The CDR3 contains 13 residues. The germline V and J ends were trimmed by 10 bases and 12 bases, with 24 bases remaining between them. The V gene's germline CDR1 is MNHEY and CDR2 SVGAGI.

The chain couples TRBV28 to TRBJ2-1; 8 bases map to TRBD2. The V segment lost 4 bases and the J segment 5 bases; nucleotides outside the gene matches: 16. CDR3 length equals 18 residues. Looked up from germline, CDR1 is MDHEN and CDR2 is SYDVKM. The CDR3 here is CASSYPGLANSNDNEQFF. The CDR3 nucleotides are TGTGCCAGCAGTTACCCTGGACTAGCCAACTCAAATGACAATGAGCAGTTCTTC.

This sequence joins TRBV5-4 and TRBJ1-2; 8 positions match TRBD1. The CDR3 consists of 15 residues. The germline CDR1 and CDR2 sequences are SGHNT and YYREEE (reference sequence). Trimming at V came to 6 bases and at J to 5 bases, leaving 12 bases not matched to a gene. CDR3 DNA sequence: TGTGCCAGCACCAAACCGGGACAGGAGGAGTATGGCTACACCTTC. As protein: CASTKPGQEEYGYTF.

This clone was seen just once. This chain uses TRBV29-1 with TRBJ1-2; D ambiguous. The V and J ends lost 5 bases and 6 bases respectively, with 16 bases between them. The CDR3 sequence is 13 residues long. Germline lookup yields CDR1 SQVTM and CDR2 ANQGSEA. The DNA of the CDR3 is TGCAGCGTTCGCAACCCAGACTCGGATGGCTACACCTTC. This codes for CSVRNPDSDGYTF.

The chain has TRBV6-1 and TRBJ2-3; 9 nucleotides match TRBD2. The CDR3 is 15 residues long. Germline CDR1 is MNHNS and CDR2 is SASEGT. Trimming took 3 bases from V and 4 from J; bases not matched to a gene: 5. The CDR3: CASSEGGGEADTQYF. The DNA for the CDR3 is TGTGCCAGCAGTGAGGGCGGGGGGGAAGCAGATACGCAGTATTTT.

The V call is TRBV5-1, the J call TRBJ2-1; 9 positions match TRBD2. V shed 2 bases and J 8 bases; nucleotides not matched to a gene: 8. The CDR3 length is 15 residues. Germline values: CDR1 SGHRS, CDR2 YFSETQ. CDR3 in DNA: TGCGCCAGCAGCTTAGCTAGCGGGAACGACGATGAGCAGTTCTTC. It yields the protein CASSLASGNDDEQFF.

The chain combines TRBV2 with TRBJ1-2; TRBD1 agrees at 9 bases. Trimming cost V 6 bases and J 7 bases; bases outside gene matches: 12. The CDR3 extends over 15 amino acids. Germline assignment: CDR1 SNHLY and CDR2 FYNNEI. The chain's CDR3 is CASSPDRGGGSGYTF. The DNA of the CDR3 is TGTGCCAGCAGCCCAGACAGGGGGGGCGGCAGTGGCTACACCTTC.

The chain uses TRBV7-3 and TRBJ2-7, with TRBD2 matching 11 bases. The CDR3 totals 13 residues. In germline, CDR1 is SGHTA, CDR2 FQGTGA. The V gene end was trimmed by 5 bases and the J gene end by 6 bases; junction bases not matched to a gene: 3. CDR3 sequence: CASSLGLAGEQYF. The CDR3 DNA is TGTGCCAGCAGCCTCGGACTAGCGGGCGAGCAGTACTTC. Using reference TRBV7-3 and TRBJ2-7 for the parts outside the CDR3, the full variable domain is GAGVSQTPSNKVTEKGKYVELRCDPISGHTALYWYRQSLGQGPEFLIYFQGTGAADDSGLPNDRFFAVRPEGSVSTLKIQRTERGDSAVYLCASSLGLAGEQYFGPGTRLTVT.

CDR3 loop: CASSRDRGVVKQYF. CDR3 in DNA: TGTGCCAGCAGCCGGGACAGAGGGGTTGTGAAGCAGTATTTT. The chain carries TRBV3-1 (or the pseudogene TRBV3-2) and TRBJ2-3; 7 positions match TRBD1. Germline V gene data show CDR1 as LGHDT and CDR2 as YNNKEL (reference sequence). Losses at the gene ends were 4 bases for V and 11 bases for J; bases not matched to a gene: 12. This CDR3 region has 14 residues.

The J gene is TRBJ1-5, the V gene TRBV19, with a tentative D call TRBD1 (6 bases). This CDR3 has 13 residues. Germline values: CDR1 LNHDA, CDR2 SQIVND (reference sequence). Trimming cost V 6 bases and J 0 bases, with 6 bases left between them. The CDR3 is CASRDSSNQPQHF. The CDR3 nucleotides are TGTGCCAGTAGGGACAGTAGCAATCAGCCCCAGCATTTT.

The chain is built from TRBV12-3 or TRBV12-4 and TRBJ2-7; D may be TRBD2 (6 bases). V lost 3 bases to trimming and J lost 5 bases, with 11 bases between them. The CDR3 length is 13 residues. As DNA, the CDR3 is TGTGCCAGCAGTTTGTTGGGGGGACACGAGCAGTACTTC. Translating gives CASSLLGGHEQYF.

This chain links TRBV6-6 with TRBJ1-1; 9 nucleotides agree with TRBD1. Germline CDR1 reads MNHNY; CDR2 reads SVGAGI (reference sequence). The V gene end was trimmed by 6 bases and the J gene end by 4 bases; junction bases not matched to a gene: 6. There are 14 residues in the CDR3. The CDR3 DNA sequence: TGTGCCAGCAGGCACCCGGGACAGGGCACTGAAGCTTTCTTT. This codes for CASRHPGQGTEAFF.

The V and J genes are TRBV5-6 and TRBJ1-2; 12 bases are shared with TRBD1. The trim removed 3 bases at V and 4 bases at J, leaving 13 bases unmatched. This CDR3 has 18 amino acids. Per the germline V gene, CDR1 is SGHDT and CDR2 is YYEEEE. CDR3 protein: CASSWVGTGGDSPYGYTF. The CDR3 DNA sequence: TGTGCCAGCAGCTGGGTGGGGACAGGGGGCGATAGCCCCTATGGCTACACCTTC.

The genes are TRBV7-2 and TRBJ2-3, with 7 bases fitting TRBD2. Trimming at V came to 5 bases and at J to 2 bases, leaving 10 bases not matched to a gene. Per the germline V gene, CDR1 is SGHTA and CDR2 is FQGNSA. This CDR3 is built from 16 residues. The CDR3 DNA reads as TGTGCCAGCAGCGTTAGCGGGTTTCAGGTCACAGATACGCAGTATTTT. It is translated as CASSVSGFQVTDTQYF.

The chain carries TRBV6-5 and TRBJ2-2, with 9 bases that match TRBD1. The trim removed 5 bases at V and 2 bases at J, leaving 3 bases unmatched. The length of the CDR3 is 15 residues. Per germline, CDR1 MNHEY and CDR2 SVGAGI. Here the CDR3 DNA reads TGTGCCAGCAGTCGACAGGGGGTTAACACCGGGGAGCTGTTTTTT. It is translated as CASSRQGVNTGELFF.

This chain connects TRBV9 to TRBJ1-2, with a tentative D call TRBD1 (5 bases). The germline V and J ends were trimmed by 6 bases and 2 bases, with 11 bases remaining between them. This CDR3 has 13 residues. Germline V lookup: CDR1 SGDLS, CDR2 YYNGEE. The chain's CDR3 is CASTITGNYGYTF. Here the CDR3 DNA reads TGTGCCAGCACAATCACAGGAAACTATGGCTACACCTTC.

A remark on this clone: Different DNA sequences within this sample yield the same CDR3. The chain is built from TRBV19 and TRBJ1-3, with D tentatively TRBD1 (6 bases). The V and J ends lost 7 bases and 4 bases respectively, with 14 bases between them. Germline V CDR1 and CDR2: LNHDA, SQIVND (reference sequence). CDR3 length: 14 amino acids. The CDR3 DNA is TGTGCCAGTACCCGAGGGGGATCCGGAAACACCATATATTTT. It translates to CASTRGGSGNTIYF.

The V and J genes are TRBV11-2 and TRBJ2-1; 9 positions match TRBD2. There are 14 residues in the CDR3. The V segment lost 8 bases and the J segment 6 bases; nucleotides outside the gene matches: 8. The germline gives CDR1 SGHAT, CDR2 FQNNGV. As DNA, the CDR3 is TGTGCCAGCGACGCTGGGACTAGCATCAATGAGCAGTTCTTC. Protein: CASDAGTSINEQFF.

The J gene is TRBJ2-1, the V gene TRBV5-5; TRBD2 matches 13 bases. CDR1 and CDR2 from the germline V gene are SGHKS and YYEKEE (reference sequence). With 4 bases clipped from V and 9 bases from J, the junction kept 4 bases outside the gene matches. This CDR3 comprises 14 residues. CDR3 DNA sequence: TGTGCCAGCAGCAAGGGACTAGCGGGAACTGAGCAGTTCTTC. Translating it yields CASSKGLAGTEQFF.